What follows is one TCR beta chain and its context. Its antigen is as yet unknown. Germline CDR1 is SGHAT and CDR2 is FQNNGV. The CDR3 extends over 16 amino acids. The V segment lost 5 bases and the J segment 8 bases; nucleotides outside the gene matches: 10. The protocol was immunoSEQ multiplex PCR, while the TCRdb copy is restricted to in-frame clones and leaves out a portion. The data contain around 6,100 clones, about three quarters of them seen just once; the ten biggest clones take up 20% to 25%. The data stem from a study of OX40 agonist ivuxolimab in advanced cancers. General study results and limits: With doses of 0.1-3.0 mg/kg, partial responders showed among the lowest clonal expansion.

This material consisted of CD4+ or CD8+ T cells sorted from blood, taken in a trial of the OX40 agonist ivuxolimab. This sequence originates from an adult with an advanced solid tumor such as melanoma, head and neck, liver or kidney cancer. V is TRBV11-2 and J is TRBJ2-1; 12 positions match TRBD2. The CDR3 DNA sequence: TGTGCCAGCAGCCCACGGGCTAGCGGGGGGGCCTATGAGCAGTTCTTC. This sequence encodes CASSPRASGGAYEQFF.